This T cell receptor (beta chain) emerged from a study of blood T cell repertoires in COVID-19. Study-level background: Samples came from the United States, Italy and Spain, spanning acute and convalescent COVID-19. The analysed material was cDNA or gDNA that came from T cells, B-cell-depleted T cells, or PBMCs.

Under the authors' procedure: Amplification with reference gene primers provided the estimates of nucleated cell counts. Assay: immunoSEQ multiplex PCR; the TCRdb copy retains only in-frame clones and omits some. V, J and clone size are taken as reported in that table, and D and trimming were inferred from the DNA itself. The sample carries 50,000 to 80,000 clones, roughly 88% recorded once. CDR1 is SGHTA and CDR2 is FQGNSA in the germline V gene. The CDR3 runs to 17 residues. J was trimmed by 8 bases and V by 1 base; bases with no gene match: 13. One Seattle source followed patients from active infection through their disease course. This clone was observed a single time.

The specimen was peripheral blood. This sequence was found in a woman aged 55-70 years with COVID-19, enrolled during active disease. The chain links TRBV7-2 to TRBJ2-3; 9 nucleotides agree with TRBD2. DNA for the CDR3: TGTGCCAGCAGCTTAGGGGAGACTAGCGGAGGCCCGGGTACGCAGTATTTT. Translation: CASSLGETSGGPGTQYF.